A selection of T cell receptor beta chains follows, all from one sample in a study of cytomegalovirus exposure and HLA in healthy donors. TCRdb's copy holds only in-frame clones and misses some; the assay was immunoSEQ multiplex PCR. In total, the table holds 95,000 to 150,000 clones. The material sequenced was PBMCs. The receptors were gathered from a man in his late teens or twenties in good health and CMV-seronegative. Each CDR3 is given without its conserved first and last residue.

TRBV19	TRBJ1-1	ASSIRKGLANTEAF
TRBV5-1	TRBJ2-3	ASFPGQADTQY
TRBV6-5	TRBJ1-1	ASSYIMNTEAF
TRBV19	TRBJ1-6	ATSGVVRAPLH
TRBV18	TRBJ2-7	ASSPAAAPYEQY
TRBV13	TRBJ2-7	ASKLAEASYEQY
TRBV23-1	TRBJ2-5	ASILSRDRVLGETQY
TRBV2	TRBJ1-2	ASSETGGRGYT
TRBV6-6	TRBJ2-1	ASTGTSGSYNEQF
TRBV2	TRBJ1-2	ASKGGSGYT
TRBV6-5	TRBJ1-3	ASSYSSVYSGNTIY
TRBV6-6	TRBJ1-1	ASSTTGGATEAF
TRBV5-1	TRBJ2-2	ASSLQGIQNTGELF
TRBV2	TRBJ1-1	ASQMDRTNTEAF
TRBV18	TRBJ1-6	ASSPGQVVNSPLH
TRBV6-4	TRBJ2-3	ASSDSRLDPDTQY
TRBV6-5	TRBJ1-6	ATSRGTDSRPLH
TRBV9	TRBJ1-1	ASSVLGQLNTEAF
TRBV9	TRBJ1-1	ASSPTTGNTEAF
TRBV19	TRBJ2-7	ASSDTGLAPYEQY
TRBV7-9	TRBJ1-2	ASSLGQNYGYT
TRBV18	TRBJ1-2	ASSPLQGSNYGYT
TRBV18	TRBJ2-5	ASTRGGVETQY
TRBV5-5	TRBJ1-1	ASSTGSAGIGTEAF
TRBV19	TRBJ2-7	ASSSHPGSPNDYEQY
TRBV5-1	TRBJ1-3	ASSQTGPGNTIY
TRBV15	TRBJ2-5	ATSRASGGTETQY
TRBV10-3	TRBJ2-7	AITPDTAREQY